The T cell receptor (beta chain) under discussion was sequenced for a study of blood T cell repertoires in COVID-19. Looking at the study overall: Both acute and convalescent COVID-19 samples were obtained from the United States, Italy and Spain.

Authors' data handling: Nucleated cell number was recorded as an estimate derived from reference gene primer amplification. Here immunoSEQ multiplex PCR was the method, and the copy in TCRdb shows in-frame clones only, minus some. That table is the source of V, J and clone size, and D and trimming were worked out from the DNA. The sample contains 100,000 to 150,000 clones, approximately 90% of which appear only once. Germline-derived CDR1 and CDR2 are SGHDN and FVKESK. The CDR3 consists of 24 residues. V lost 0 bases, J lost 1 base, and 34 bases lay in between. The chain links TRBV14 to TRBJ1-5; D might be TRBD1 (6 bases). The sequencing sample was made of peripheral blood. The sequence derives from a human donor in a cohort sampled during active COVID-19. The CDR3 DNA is TGTGCCAGCAGCCAAGAAATTCGACAGGAGGCCGCGAAAGGTCTCCTGTCGAGCAATCAGCCCCAGCATTTT. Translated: CASSQEIRQEAAKGLLSSNQPQHF.